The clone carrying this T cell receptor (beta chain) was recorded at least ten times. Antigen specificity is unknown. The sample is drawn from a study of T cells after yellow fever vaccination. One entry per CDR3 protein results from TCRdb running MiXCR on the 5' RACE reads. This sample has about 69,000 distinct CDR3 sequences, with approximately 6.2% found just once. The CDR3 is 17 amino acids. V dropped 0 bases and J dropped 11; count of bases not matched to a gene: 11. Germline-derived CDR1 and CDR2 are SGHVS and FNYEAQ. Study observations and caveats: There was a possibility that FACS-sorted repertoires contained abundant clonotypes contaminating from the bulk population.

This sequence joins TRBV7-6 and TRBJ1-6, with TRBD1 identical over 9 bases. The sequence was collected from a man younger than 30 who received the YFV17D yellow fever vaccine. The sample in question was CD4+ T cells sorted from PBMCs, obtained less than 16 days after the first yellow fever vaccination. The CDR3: CASSLAGRGQGPTPLHF. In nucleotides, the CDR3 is TGTGCCAGCAGCTTAGCGGGGAGGGGACAGGGCCCCACACCCCTCCACTTT.